This TCR beta chain was sequenced for a study of cytomegalovirus exposure and HLA in healthy donors. At the level of the study: Per a later analysis, the roughly 690 first-cohort and fewer than 150 validation repertoires shared one platform. Study results and caveats: Most sequenced TCRs were rare (though some public TCRs occurred in many donors). Some TCR beta chains (more than 150 of them) were listed as cytomegalovirus-associated.

CDR1 is LGHNA and CDR2 is YNFKEQ in the germline V gene. The CDR3 consists of 17 residues. Trimming cost V 0 bases and J 2 bases; bases outside gene matches: 7. The assay was immunoSEQ multiplex PCR, and TCRdb's table has in-frame clones only and misses some. The top ten clones hold 4.5% to 6% of a sample with under 250,000 clones, over 80% of them seen once. Regarding this clone: The antigen remains undetermined.

This TCR came from a woman aged 18-30 years in good health and CMV-seronegative. V is TRBV4-2 and J is TRBJ2-1; 7 bases map to TRBD2. Sequences were obtained from PBMCs. The CDR3 loop is CASSQELSSGAYNEQFF. For the CDR3, the DNA is TGTGCCAGCAGCCAAGAACTCAGCAGCGGGGCCTACAATGAGCAGTTCTTC.